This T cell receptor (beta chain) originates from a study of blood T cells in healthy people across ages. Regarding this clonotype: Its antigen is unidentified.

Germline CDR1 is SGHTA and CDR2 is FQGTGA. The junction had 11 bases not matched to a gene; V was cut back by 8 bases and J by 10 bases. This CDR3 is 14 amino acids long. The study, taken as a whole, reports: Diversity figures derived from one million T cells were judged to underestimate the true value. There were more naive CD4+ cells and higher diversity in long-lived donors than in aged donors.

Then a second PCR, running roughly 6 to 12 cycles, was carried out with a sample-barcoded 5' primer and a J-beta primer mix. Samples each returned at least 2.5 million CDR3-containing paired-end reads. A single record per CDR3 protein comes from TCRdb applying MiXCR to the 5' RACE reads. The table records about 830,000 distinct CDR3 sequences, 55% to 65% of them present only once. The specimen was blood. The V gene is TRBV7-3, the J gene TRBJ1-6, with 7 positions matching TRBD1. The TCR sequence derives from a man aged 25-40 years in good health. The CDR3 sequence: CASGTTGARSPLHF. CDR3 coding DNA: TGTGCCAGCGGCACCACAGGGGCGCGGTCACCCCTCCACTTT.